This T cell receptor (beta chain) was obtained from a study of T cell responses to AZD1222 COVID-19 vaccine. Note on this clone: Its antigen is currently unknown.

Overall study findings and caveats: Donors were mostly white British, more females; clonal diversity possibly underestimated. The study sampled repertoires only after the peak T cell response.

The method was immunoSEQ multiplex PCR; TCRdb's version includes in-frame clones alone and lacks a portion of them. The data show about 72,000 clones, roughly 85% seen once. Germline V gives CDR1 SGHTA, CDR2 FQGNSA. This CDR3 has 14 residues. The V and J ends lost 5 bases and 5 bases, in that order; junction bases with no gene match: 4. The source is an adult in good health. V gene TRBV7-2 combines with J gene TRBJ2-3, with 10 bases matching TRBD1. This specimen consisted of peripheral blood, obtained on day 0 of AZD1222 vaccination. This CDR3 is CASSEGQGLDTQYF. The CDR3 DNA sequence: TGTGCCAGCAGCGAGGGACAGGGGCTAGATACGCAGTATTTT.